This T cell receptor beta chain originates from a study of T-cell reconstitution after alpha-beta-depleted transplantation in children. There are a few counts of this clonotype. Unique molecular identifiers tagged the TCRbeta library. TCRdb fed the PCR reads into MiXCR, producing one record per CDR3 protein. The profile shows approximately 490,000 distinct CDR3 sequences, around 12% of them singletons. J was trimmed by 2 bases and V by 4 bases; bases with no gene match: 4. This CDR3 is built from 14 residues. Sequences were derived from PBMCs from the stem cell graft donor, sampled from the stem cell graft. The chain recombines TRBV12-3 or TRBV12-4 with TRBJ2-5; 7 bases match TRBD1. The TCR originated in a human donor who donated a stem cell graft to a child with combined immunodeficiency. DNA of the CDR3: TGTGCCAGCAGTTGGACAGGACCACAAGAGACCCAGTACTTC. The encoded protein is CASSWTGPQETQYF.